This T cell receptor (beta chain) was obtained from a study of cytomegalovirus exposure and HLA in healthy donors. The PCR contained 60 Vbeta and 13 Jbeta primers. TCRdb's copy holds only in-frame clones and misses some; the assay was immunoSEQ multiplex PCR. Here the sample spans approximately 150,000 clones, over 65% being singletons. Concerning this clone itself: Antigen: not known.

Findings of the study overall: Judged likely to be a sequencing artifact was a cluster of highly shared sequence variants. With later analysis, a missense DCLRE1C variant became linked to TCR beta V- and J-gene trimming. Previously analyzed data showed that most TCR beta V segments were productive at a frequency of about 87% or about 30%.

This clonotype originated in a woman aged 30 to 39 in good health and CMV-seropositive. The sample consisted of PBMCs.

CDR3 sequence (DNA): TGTGCCAGCAGCTTAGGTACGGGAGCCGCAGATACGCAGTATTTT. It yields the protein CASSLGTGAADTQYF. V usage is TRBV7-3 and J usage is TRBJ2-3; maybe TRBD2 (6 bases). Germline values: CDR1 SGHTA, CDR2 FQGTGA. V lost 2 bases to trimming and J lost 4 bases, with 13 bases between them. The CDR3 totals 15 residues.